A selection of T cell receptor beta chains follows, all from one sample in a study of T cells in localized non-small cell lung cancer. The assay was immunoSEQ multiplex PCR, and TCRdb's table has in-frame clones only and misses some. The sample consists of some 80,000 clones, 84% of them appearing once. The specimen comprised peripheral blood, sampled before any cancer treatment. The source of these receptors is a man between 35 and 75 years old with stage I lung adenocarcinoma. Both conserved end residues are part of each CDR3. The D gene is left open where the match is weak. Size tells how often a clone was seen (once, few, many) or the class of an expanded clone, and some rows leave it out.

>once|TRBJ2-5|TRBV7-6|-
TGTGCCAGCAGCTTAGCGGGGGGAAGCGTTGGGACCCAGTACTTC
CASSLAGGSVGTQYF
>-|TRBJ2-1|TRBV27|TRBD2
TGTGCCACCCAAGTAGCGGGAGCCTACAATGAGCAGTTCTTC
CATQVAGAYNEQFF
>-|TRBJ1-1|TRBV9|-
TGTGCCAGCAGCCAAAATAAGATCATGAACACTGAAGCTTTCTTT
CASSQNKIMNTEAFF
>-|TRBJ2-7|TRBV4-1|-
TGCGCCAGCTCCCGACAGAGGGGAGACGAGCAGTACTTC
CASSRQRGDEQYF
>-|TRBJ2-2|TRBV2|-
TGTGCCAGCAGACCCGGACGGGGCACCGGGGAGCTGTTTTTT
CASRPGRGTGELFF
>-|TRBJ2-3|TRBV9|TRBD2
TGTGCCAGCAGCACCCGACCGGGACTAGGTAGCACAGATACGCAGTATTTT
CASSTRPGLGSTDTQYF
>once|TRBJ1-6|TRBV18|-
TGTGCCAGCTCACAAGGCAGAGTTTCCTATAATTCACCCCTCCACTTT
CASSQGRVSYNSPLHF
>-|TRBJ1-2|TRBV4-2|TRBD1
TGTGCCAGCAGCCAAGGACAGGGATCATCTGGCTATGGCTACACCTTC
CASSQGQGSSGYGYTF
>-|TRBJ2-2|TRBV28|-
TGTGCCAGCAGTTCTCAGTTAGGGGTGTCGAACACCGGGGAGCTGTTTTTT
CASSSQLGVSNTGELFF
>-|TRBJ2-5|TRBV6-6|TRBD1
TGTGCCAGCAGACAGGGGGCTCGGGAGACCCAGTACTTC
CASRQGARETQYF
>-|TRBJ1-4|TRBV6-5|-
TGTGCCAGCAGTTTCACAGGGTTTGGGGCTAATGAAAAACTGTTTTTT
CASSFTGFGANEKLFF
>-|TRBJ2-5|TRBV6-5|-
TGTGCCAGCAGTTATCTCGGTGGGGAGACCCAGTACTTC
CASSYLGGETQYF
>-|TRBJ1-1|TRBV5-6|TRBD1
TGTGCCAGCAGCTACCCGCAGGGGGCCACTGAAGCTTTCTTT
CASSYPQGATEAFF
>-|TRBJ2-5|TRBV6-5|TRBD2
TGTGCCAGCATACTTAATAGCGGGCGGGGCCAGACCCAGTACTTC
CASILNSGRGQTQYF
>-|TRBJ1-1|TRBV2|TRBD1
TGTGCCAGCAGCGAGACAGGGGTTTCGTCGTCGCCCGAAGCTTTCTTT
CASSETGVSSSPEAFF
>-|TRBJ2-5|TRBV2|-
TGTGCCAGCAGCGCCGGGCAGGGGGGGTTTCGGGAGACCCAGTACTTC
CASSAGQGGFRETQYF
>-|TRBJ2-2|TRBV6-5|-
TGTGCCAGCTCGTCATGGACTAACACCGGGGAGCTGTTTTTT
CASSSWTNTGELFF
>-|TRBJ1-2|TRBV27|TRBD1
TGTGCCAGCAGTACCACCAGGGGGTGGTATGGCTACACCTTC
CASSTTRGWYGYTF
>-|TRBJ1-1|TRBV29-1|TRBD1
TGCAGCGTTGTCGACAGGGGGCGAACCACTGAAGCTTTCTTT
CSVVDRGRTTEAFF
>-|TRBJ1-1|TRBV2|-
TGTGCCAGCAGCAGACTTAATACTGAAGCTTTCTTT
CASSRLNTEAFF
>-|TRBJ1-1|TRBV5-4|-
TGTGCCAGCAGCTTGGTGACAGTCTTGAACACTGAAGCTTTCTTT
CASSLVTVLNTEAFF
>many|TRBJ1-2|TRBV7-2|-
TGTGCCAGCAGCTTAGTAGCTGGGTCAACTAACTATGGCTACACCTTC
CASSLVAGSTNYGYTF
>-|TRBJ1-4|TRBV19|-
TGTGCCAGTAAAACTAACAGAGCAACTAATGAAAAACTGTTTTTT
CASKTNRATNEKLFF
>-|TRBJ1-5|TRBV10-3|-
TGTGCCATCGGAGGGGTGAGCAATCAGCCCCAGCATTTT
CAIGGVSNQPQHF
>-|TRBJ1-4|TRBV30|-
TGTGCCTGGAGGGGGCCAGGTGAAAAACTGTTTTTT
CAWRGPGEKLFF
>-|TRBJ1-2|TRBV28|-
TGTGCCAGCAGTTTATTAGTAGGGGGTGACTATGGCTACACCTTC
CASSLLVGGDYGYTF
>-|TRBJ2-7|TRBV7-8|TRBD1
TGTGCCAGCAGCCCTAACCATGGACAGGGGCACTTC
CASSPNHGQGHF
>-|TRBJ2-5|TRBV2|-
TGTGCCAGCAGTCTCATTAGGGGAGAGACCCAGTACTTC
CASSLIRGETQYF
>once|TRBJ1-1|TRBV28|-
TGTGCCACCCGGGGCGTGAGGGGGAGGAACACTGAAGCTTTCTTT
CATRGVRGRNTEAFF
>few|TRBJ2-3|TRBV14|TRBD2
TGTGCCAGCAGCTCAGATATCCGTGTAGCGGGAGCAGATACGCAGTATTTT
CASSSDIRVAGADTQYF
>-|TRBJ2-7|TRBV30|-
TGTGCCTGCCGCAGGGGCTCCTACGAGCAGTACTTC
CACRRGSYEQYF
>-|TRBJ2-7|TRBV7-8|-
TGTGCCAGCAGCCCGGTCATGAGGAACGAGCAGTACTTC
CASSPVMRNEQYF
>-|TRBJ2-2|TRBV7-2|TRBD1
TGTGCCAGCAGCCGGATTTCCGGGACAGGGAACACCGGGGAGCTGTTTTTT
CASSRISGTGNTGELFF
>-|TRBJ2-3|TRBV27|-
TGTGCCAGCAGTTTTTGGGGTACGCAGTATTTT
CASSFWGTQYF
>once|TRBJ2-1|TRBV27|-
TGTGCCAGCAGTGGAGTTAGTTCCGGGAACAATGAGCAGTTCTTC
CASSGVSSGNNEQFF
>-|TRBJ2-5|TRBV6-5|TRBD1
TGTGCCAGCAGTCGGGACAGCCAAGAGACCCAGTACTTC
CASSRDSQETQYF
>-|TRBJ2-5|TRBV6-5|-
TGTGCCAGCAGTTACGGCCGGGGGCGAGAGACCCAGTACTTC
CASSYGRGRETQYF
>-|TRBJ1-2|TRBV19|-
TGTGCCAGTAAAACAAGGGAAGCGCACTATGGCTACACCTTC
CASKTREAHYGYTF
>-|TRBJ1-2|TRBV19|-
TGTGCCAGTAGAAGTGGCAATACTAACTATGGCTACACCTTC
CASRSGNTNYGYTF
>-|TRBJ2-7|TRBV28|-
TGTGCCAGCAGATTCTCTAGGAGCTCCTACGAGCAGTACTTC
CASRFSRSSYEQYF
>-|TRBJ1-5|TRBV28|-
TGTGCCAGCAGTTCCCAGGGACGCAATCAGCCCCAGCATTTT
CASSSQGRNQPQHF
>once|TRBJ2-7|TRBV4-1|-
TGCGCCAGCAGCCAAGATGAGGGGCCCTACGAGCAGTACTTC
CASSQDEGPYEQYF
>-|TRBJ2-4|TRBV18|-
TGTGCCAGCTCATCCACTACAGGTCGTATTCAGTACTTC
CASSSTTGRIQYF
>once|TRBJ1-2|TRBV19|TRBD1
TGTGCCAGTAGTATGGATAAACAGGGGGCCCATGGCTACACCTTC
CASSMDKQGAHGYTF
>few|TRBJ1-6|TRBV6-1|-
TGTGCCAGCCAAGCGGTTCAGGGTTCCTCACCCCTCCACTTT
CASQAVQGSSPLHF
>few|TRBJ2-5|TRBV2|TRBD2
TGTGCCAGTCAGTCGCGCAGCGGGGGGGCCGAGACCCAGTACTTC
CASQSRSGGAETQYF
>-|TRBJ2-6|TRBV28|TRBD1
TGTGCCAGCAGTACCCGGACAGGGGGCAAGCGTTCCTCTGGGGCCAACGTCCTGACTTTC
CASSTRTGGKRSSGANVLTF
>-|TRBJ1-4|TRBV27|-
TGTGCCAGCAGTTTGGGGGACCGAAGAATTGAAAAACTGTTTTTT
CASSLGDRRIEKLFF
>-|TRBJ2-5|TRBV28|TRBD2
TGTGCCAGCAGTTTGAGGAGCGGGAGGGCCACTTCCCAAGAGACCCAGTACTTC
CASSLRSGRATSQETQYF
>few|TRBJ1-2|TRBV5-5|-
TGTGCCAGCAACACCCCCCGGGGGGTCTATGGCTACACCTTC
CASNTPRGVYGYTF
>-|TRBJ1-6|TRBV18|TRBD1
TGTGCCAGCTCACCAGGGACAGGGGATTCACCCCTCCACTTT
CASSPGTGDSPLHF
>-|TRBJ2-3|TRBV6-6|TRBD1
TGTGCCAGCAGTGGACAGGGCACAGATACGCAGTATTTT
CASSGQGTDTQYF
>few|TRBJ2-3|TRBV6-4|-
TGTGCCAGCAGTGACGGGACTAGCACAGATACGCAGTATTTT
CASSDGTSTDTQYF
>-|TRBJ2-4|TRBV5-1|-
TGCGCCAGCAGCTTGGCAGAGGGAAACATTCAGTACTTC
CASSLAEGNIQYF
>-|TRBJ2-7|TRBV5-1|TRBD2
TGCGCCAGCAGCCGCGGGACTAGCGGGACTGGCAACGAGCAGTACTTC
CASSRGTSGTGNEQYF
>-|TRBJ1-1|TRBV28|-
TGTGCCAGCAGTTTAGTTGAAAGGTTCAACACTGAAGCTTTCTTT
CASSLVERFNTEAFF
>-|TRBJ2-5|TRBV19|TRBD2
TGTGCCAGTAGACCCGCGGCTAGCGGGGGCCCCGTCAACCAGTACTTC
CASRPAASGGPVNQYF